Below, one T cell receptor beta chain is given with its context. No antigen is known for it. The sample originates from a study of radiotherapy plus CTLA-4 blockade in lung cancer. Study in general: With 31% of patients having disease control, objective responses were seen in less than 20%.

General observations from the study: Early blood T cell clone changes and increased post-radiation serum interferon-beta were reportedly the strongest response predictors.

V lost 5 bases and J lost 8; bases outside the gene matches: 5. Germline V gives CDR1 SEHNR, CDR2 FQNEAQ (reference sequence). The CDR3 runs to 13 residues. Only in-frame clones appear in the TCRdb table, and some are missing; sequencing was by immunoSEQ multiplex PCR. The data contain about 44,000 clones, roughly three quarters of them singletons. This chain connects TRBV7-9 to TRBJ2-1; 8 nucleotides align to TRBD1. This TCR came from a human donor with non-small cell lung cancer whose response to radiotherapy plus ipilimumab could not be evaluated. The sample consisted of peripheral blood, taken from a patient treated with radiotherapy plus ipilimumab. CDR3 amino acids: CASSPGQGDEQFF. CDR3 sequence (DNA): TGTGCCAGCAGCCCCGGACAGGGAGATGAGCAGTTCTTC.